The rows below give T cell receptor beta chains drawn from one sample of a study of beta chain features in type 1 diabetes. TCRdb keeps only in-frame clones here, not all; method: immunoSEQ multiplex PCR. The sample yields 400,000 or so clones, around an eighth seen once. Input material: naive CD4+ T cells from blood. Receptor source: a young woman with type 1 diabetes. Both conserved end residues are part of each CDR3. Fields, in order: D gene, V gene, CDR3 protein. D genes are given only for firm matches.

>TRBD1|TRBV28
CASRWGQESGANVLTF
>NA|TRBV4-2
CASSQAGTDSYEQYF
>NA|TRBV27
CASRRGEKLFF
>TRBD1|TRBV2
CARRQGGTDTQYF
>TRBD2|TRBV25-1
CASSRRGTDEQFF
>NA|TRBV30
CALVEGLGEQYF
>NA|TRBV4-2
CASSLDPNTEAFF
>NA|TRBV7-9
CASSLFGTQYF
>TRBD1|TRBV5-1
CASSRDRGGETQYF
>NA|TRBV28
CASSTFRGSSYEQYF
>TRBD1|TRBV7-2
CASSAKTGTGLSGYTF
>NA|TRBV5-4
CASSLASADTQYF
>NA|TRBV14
CASSQGTVAFF
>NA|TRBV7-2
CASSLYSNTEAFF
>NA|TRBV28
CASSIRGLAKNIQYF
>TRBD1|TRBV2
CASSRAGGNSGANVLTF
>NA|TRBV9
CASSVERRGGELFF
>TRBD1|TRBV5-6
CASSLGPGQATGGANVLTF
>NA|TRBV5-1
CASSLASSSSTDTQYF
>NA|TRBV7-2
CASSLSLAFNEQFF
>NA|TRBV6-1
CASSLGSMEKLFF
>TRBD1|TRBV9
CASSGPTGENEQFF
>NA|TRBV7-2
CASSLAEARETQYF
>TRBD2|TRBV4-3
CASSRSSGLAGRETQYF
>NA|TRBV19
CASSLRGAGETQYF
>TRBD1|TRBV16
CASSQSTGQGKQPQHF
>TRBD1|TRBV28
CASSLTGLETQYF
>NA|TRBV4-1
CASSQSWSVQETQYF
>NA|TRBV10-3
CAISESMTEAFF
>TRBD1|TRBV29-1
CSVEGGTGGRSYTF
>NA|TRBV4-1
CASSHPTRNEQFF
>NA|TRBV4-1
CASSPSREGNQPQHF
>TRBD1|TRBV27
CASSSATGGNQPQHF
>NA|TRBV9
CASSVEAGGTEAFF
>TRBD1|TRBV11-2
CASSLAQGAPPNEQFF
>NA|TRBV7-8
CASSPRGQLKNIQYF
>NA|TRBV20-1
CSATRVYGYTF
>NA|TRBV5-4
CASSLVANSPLHF
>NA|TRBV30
CACSEAVYGYTF
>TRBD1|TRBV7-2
CASSSVGQGFSPLHF
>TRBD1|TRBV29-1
CSVEGDRATNYGYTF
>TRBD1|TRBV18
CASSSSGQGWPQHF
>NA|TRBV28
CASSFPLRNQPQHF
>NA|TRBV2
CASSAAQGGQPQHF
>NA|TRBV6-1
CATSAGGPQHF
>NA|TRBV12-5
CASGRGVQETQYF
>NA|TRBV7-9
CASSLILNYGYTF
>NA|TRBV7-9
CASSLDTSYNEQFF
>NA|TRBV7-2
CASRPFLSPNEQFF